These 10 T cell receptor beta chains came from one sample sequenced in a study of shared clonotypes between healthy human individuals (dated by TCRdb to the early 2020s). For the CD8 naive samples, CD45RO-negative cells were positively selected for CCR7, yielding a CD45RA+CCR7+ population from which TemRA cells were excluded. Library construction relied on the immunoSEQ multiplex PCR assay. TCRdb re-hosts the immuneACCESS table, in-frame sequences only. Its copies lack some clones; in the studies checked, an unresolved V gene accounts for under half of them, and the cause for the rest is not known. A total of 1.5 million to 2.5 million clones appear in this sample, about 95% of them only once. The ten top clones hold 1.2% of the sample. The sequencing input was naive CD8+ T cells sorted from blood. Reading the label with the study, this specimen's cell subset or site is: CD45RA+CCR7+. The receptors here all came from a man aged 18 to 30 in good health.

V is TRBV2 and J is TRBJ1-4; D gene ambiguous. The germline V and J ends were trimmed by 6 bases and 4 bases, with 12 bases remaining between them. CDR3 length: 14 residues. CDR1 is SNHLY and CDR2 is FYNNEI in the germline V gene. The CDR3 DNA follows: TGTGCCAGCAGGTTGGACGGACTTAATGAAAAACTGTTTTTT. It translates to CASRLDGLNEKLFF. Drawing the rest from reference TRBV2 and TRBJ1-4, the complete variable domain is EPEVTQTPSHQVTQMGQEVILRCVPISNHLYFYWYRQILGQKVEFLVSFYNNEISEKSEIFDDQFSVERPDGSNFTLKIRSTKLEDSAMYFCASRLDGLNEKLFFGSGTQLSVL.

The CDR3 protein is CASSIDSYEQYF. The CDR3 DNA is TGTGCCAGCAGCATCGACAGCTACGAGCAGTACTTC. The V gene is TRBV7-9, the J gene TRBJ2-7; D might be TRBD1 (5 bases). The germline gives CDR1 SEHNR, CDR2 FQNEAQ (reference sequence). The CDR3 is made up of 12 amino acids. Trimming pared 5 bases from V and 3 bases from J, leaving 8 bases between.

The rearrangement uses TRBV13 and TRBJ2-2; possible D gene TRBD1, 6 bases. Trimming took off 5 bases at V and 1 base at J, with 14 bases between the two ends. This CDR3 region has 16 residues. Germline values: CDR1 PRHDT, CDR2 FYEKMQ (reference sequence). CDR3 DNA: TGTGCCAGCAGCCATTCGACAGGTTTGAACACCGGGGAGCTGTTTTTT. It translates to CASSHSTGLNTGELFF.

The chain employs TRBV5-1 and TRBJ2-7, with D possibly matching TRBD2 (6 bases). This CDR3 spans 14 amino acids. The germline CDR1 and CDR2 sequences are SGHRS and YFSETQ. V was pared by 3 bases and J by 5 bases, with 15 bases between. This chain's CDR3 is CASSWTGWGDEQYF. CDR3 in DNA: TGCGCCAGCAGCTGGACCGGGTGGGGGGACGAGCAGTACTTC.

This clone came up once. The chain carries TRBV7-2 and TRBJ1-1; D call uncertain. Germline CDR1 and CDR2: SGHTA and FQGNSA. This CDR3 is 15 amino acids long. The ends were cut back, 5 bases at V and 1 base at J, with 14 bases in the middle. This CDR3 is CASSPGAGTNTEAFF. CDR3 bases: TGTGCCAGCAGCCCGGGCGCCGGAACGAACACTGAAGCTTTCTTT.

The J gene is TRBJ1-6, the V gene TRBV9; TRBD1 matches at 7 bases. This CDR3 has 17 amino acids. Germline CDR1 and CDR2: SGDLS and YYNGEE. V lost 3 bases and J lost 0; bases outside the gene matches: 6. CDR3 bases: TGTGCCAGCAGCGAGAGGGGGGACAGCTCCTATAATTCACCCCTCCACTTT. This gives the protein CASSERGDSSYNSPLHF.

CDR3 DNA: TGTGCCAGCAGTTACCAGGCAGGAGTGTATTCACCCCTCCACTTT. Translated: CASSYQAGVYSPLHF. The V and J genes are TRBV6-5 and TRBJ1-6; no definite D call. Germline CDR1 reads MNHEY; CDR2 reads SVGAGI. The V gene lost 2 bases and the J gene lost 8 bases, with 13 bases spanning the gap. The CDR3 loop spans 15 amino acids.

The chain uses TRBV5-1 and TRBJ2-4, with TRBD2 as a possible D gene (5 bases). Germline V gene sequence: CDR1 SGHRS, CDR2 YFSETQ. V lost 0 bases and J 7 bases, leaving 11 bases between the germline ends. The CDR3 has 14 amino acids. The CDR3 coding sequence is TGCGCCAGCAGCTTGGATTGGGGAGAGAACATTCAGTACTTC. Translation: CASSLDWGENIQYF. The full variable domain, with the rest looked up from reference TRBV5-1 and TRBJ2-4, is KAGVTQTPRYLIKTRGQQVTLSCSPISGHRSVSWYQQTPGQGLQFLFEYFSETQRNKGNFPGRFSGRQFSNSRSEMNVSTLELGDSALYLCASSLDWGENIQYFGAGTRLSVL.

This chain links TRBV11-3 with TRBJ1-2, with a weak D call TRBD1 (5 bases). The CDR3 is 15 residues long. The V end was cut by 5 bases, the J end by 4 bases, with 17 bases between. Germline CDR1 SGHNT, CDR2 YENEEA. CDR3 in amino acids: CASSPPREGRYGYTF. CDR3 bases: TGTGCCAGCAGCCCCCCCCGTGAGGGGCGCTATGGCTACACCTTC.

V and J are TRBV7-9 and TRBJ1-4; D perhaps matches TRBD1 (5 bases). This CDR3 has 17 amino acids. Trimming pared 5 bases from V and 7 bases from J, leaving 23 bases between. The germline CDR1 and CDR2 sequences are SEHNR and FQNEAQ (reference sequence). The CDR3 protein is CASSVIPGTDGGEKLFF. As DNA, the CDR3 is TGTGCCAGCAGCGTAATACCGGGAACAGACGGGGGTGAAAAACTGTTTTTT.